The source of this T cell receptor beta chain is a study of blood T cell repertoires in COVID-19. The overall study: The United States, Italy and Spain provided the acute and convalescent COVID-19 samples. Nucleic acid was either cDNA or gDNA, and it came from T cells, B-cell-depleted T cells, or PBMCs.

Cohort placement rested on clinical history that participants reported themselves. Original handling: From reference gene primer amplification, estimates of nucleated cell counts were derived. Sequencing was performed with immunoSEQ multiplex PCR; in TCRdb, only in-frame clones are kept and a portion is missing. V, J and clone size are taken as reported in that table, and D and trimming were inferred from the DNA itself. This table has some 340,000 clones, roughly four fifths appearing once. The germline V gene encodes CDR1 SGHVS and CDR2 FQNEAQ. The length of the CDR3 is 19 residues. The V and J ends lost 1 base and 7 bases respectively, with 28 bases between them.

This TCR was sampled from a woman in her forties or fifties who had recovered from COVID-19. Sequencing was carried out using PBMCs or T cells enriched from blood (not recorded which). This chain links TRBV7-8 with TRBJ2-5; TRBD1 is a possible D gene (6 bases). The chain's CDR3 is CASSLDSLPPRTARRTQYF. Written as DNA, the CDR3 is TGTGCCAGCAGCTTAGATAGCCTCCCCCCTAGGACAGCCCGGCGGACCCAGTACTTC.